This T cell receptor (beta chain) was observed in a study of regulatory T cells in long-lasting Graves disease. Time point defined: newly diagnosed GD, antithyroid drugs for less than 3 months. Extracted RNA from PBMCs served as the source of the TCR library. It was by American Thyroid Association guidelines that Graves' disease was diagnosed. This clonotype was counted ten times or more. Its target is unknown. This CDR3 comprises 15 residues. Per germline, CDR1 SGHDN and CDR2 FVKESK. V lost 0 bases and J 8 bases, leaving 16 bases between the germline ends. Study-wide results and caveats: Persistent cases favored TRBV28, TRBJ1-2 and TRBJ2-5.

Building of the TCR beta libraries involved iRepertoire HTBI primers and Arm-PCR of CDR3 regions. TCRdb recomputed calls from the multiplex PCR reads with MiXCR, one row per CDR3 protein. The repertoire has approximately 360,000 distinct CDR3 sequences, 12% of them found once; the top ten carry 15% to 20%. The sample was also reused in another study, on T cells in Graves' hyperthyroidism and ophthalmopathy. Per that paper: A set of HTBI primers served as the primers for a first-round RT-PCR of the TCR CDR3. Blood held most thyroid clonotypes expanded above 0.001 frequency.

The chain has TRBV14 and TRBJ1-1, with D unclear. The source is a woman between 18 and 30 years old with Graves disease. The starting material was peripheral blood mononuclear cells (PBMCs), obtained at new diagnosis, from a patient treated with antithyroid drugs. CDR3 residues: CASSQESWWVPEAFF. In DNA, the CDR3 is TGTGCCAGCAGCCAAGAGTCGTGGTGGGTCCCCGAAGCTTTCTTT.